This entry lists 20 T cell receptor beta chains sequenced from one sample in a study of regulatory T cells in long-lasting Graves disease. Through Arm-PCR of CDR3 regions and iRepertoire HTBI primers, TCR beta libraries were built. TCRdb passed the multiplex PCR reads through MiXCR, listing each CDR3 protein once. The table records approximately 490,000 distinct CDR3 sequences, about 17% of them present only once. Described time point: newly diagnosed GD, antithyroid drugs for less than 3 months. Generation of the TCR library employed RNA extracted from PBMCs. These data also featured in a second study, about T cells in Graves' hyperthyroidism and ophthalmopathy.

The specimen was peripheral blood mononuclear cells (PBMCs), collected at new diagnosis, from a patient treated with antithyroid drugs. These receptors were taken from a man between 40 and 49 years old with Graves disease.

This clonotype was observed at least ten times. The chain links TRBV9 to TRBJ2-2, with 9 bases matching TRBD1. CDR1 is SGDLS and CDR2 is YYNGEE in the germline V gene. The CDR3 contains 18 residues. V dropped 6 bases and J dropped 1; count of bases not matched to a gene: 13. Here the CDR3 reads CASTASNDRGLNTGELFF. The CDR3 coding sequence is TGTGCCAGCACCGCTAGTAATGACAGGGGGTTGAACACCGGGGAGCTGTTTTTT.

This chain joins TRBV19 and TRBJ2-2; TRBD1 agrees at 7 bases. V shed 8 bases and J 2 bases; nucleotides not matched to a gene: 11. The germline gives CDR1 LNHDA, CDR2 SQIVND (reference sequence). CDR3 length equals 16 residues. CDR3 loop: CASSQPGGQNTGELFF. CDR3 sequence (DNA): TGTGCCAGTTCCCAGCCAGGGGGACAAAACACCGGGGAGCTGTTTTTT.

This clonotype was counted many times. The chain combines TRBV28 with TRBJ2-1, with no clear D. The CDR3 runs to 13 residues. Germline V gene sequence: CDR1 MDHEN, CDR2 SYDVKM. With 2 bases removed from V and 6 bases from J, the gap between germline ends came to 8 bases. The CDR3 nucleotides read TGTGCCAGCAGTTTAGGACCGTTCAATGAGCAGTTCTTC. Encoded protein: CASSLGPFNEQFF.

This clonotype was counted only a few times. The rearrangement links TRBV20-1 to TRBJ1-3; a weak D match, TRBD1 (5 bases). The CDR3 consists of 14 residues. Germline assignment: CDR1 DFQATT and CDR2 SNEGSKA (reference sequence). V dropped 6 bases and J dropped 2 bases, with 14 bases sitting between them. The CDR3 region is CSARDSRAGNTIYF. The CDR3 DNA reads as TGCAGTGCGCGCGACAGCCGCGCTGGAAACACCATATATTTT.

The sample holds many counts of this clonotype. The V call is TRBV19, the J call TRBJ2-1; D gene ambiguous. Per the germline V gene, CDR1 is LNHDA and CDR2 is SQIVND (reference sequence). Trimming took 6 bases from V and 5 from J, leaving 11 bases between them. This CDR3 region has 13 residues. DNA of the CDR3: TGTGCCAGTAGGTCCCTCGGAGACAATGAGCAGTTCTTC. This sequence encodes CASRSLGDNEQFF. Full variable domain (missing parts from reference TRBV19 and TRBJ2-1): DGGITQSPKYLFRKEGQNVTLSCEQNLNHDAMYWYRQDPGQGLRLIYYSQIVNDFQKGDIAEGYSVSREKKESFPLTVTSAQKNPTAFYLCASRSLGDNEQFFGPGTRLTVL.

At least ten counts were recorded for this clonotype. CDR3 amino acids: CASSIRPGTSHADTQYF. CDR3 nucleotide sequence: TGTGCCAGCAGTATCAGGCCCGGGACTAGCCATGCAGATACGCAGTATTTT. The chain is built from TRBV28 and TRBJ2-3, with 9 bases lining up with TRBD2. Germline CDR1 MDHEN, CDR2 SYDVKM. The CDR3 has 17 amino acids. J lost 4 bases, V lost 5 bases, and 13 bases had no gene match.

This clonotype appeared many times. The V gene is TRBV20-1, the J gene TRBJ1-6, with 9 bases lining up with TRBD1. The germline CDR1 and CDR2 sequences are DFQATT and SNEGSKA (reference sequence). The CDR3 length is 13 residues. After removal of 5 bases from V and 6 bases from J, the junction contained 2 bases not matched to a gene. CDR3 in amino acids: CSAETGGNSPLHF. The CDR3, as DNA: TGCAGTGCTGAGACAGGGGGTAATTCACCCCTCCACTTT.

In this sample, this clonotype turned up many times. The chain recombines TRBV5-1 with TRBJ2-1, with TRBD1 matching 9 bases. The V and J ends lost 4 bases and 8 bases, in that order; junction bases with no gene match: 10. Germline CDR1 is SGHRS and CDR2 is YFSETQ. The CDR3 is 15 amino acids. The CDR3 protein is CASSIQGALGYEQFF. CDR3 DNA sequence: TGCGCCAGCAGCATACAGGGGGCATTAGGGTATGAGCAGTTCTTC.

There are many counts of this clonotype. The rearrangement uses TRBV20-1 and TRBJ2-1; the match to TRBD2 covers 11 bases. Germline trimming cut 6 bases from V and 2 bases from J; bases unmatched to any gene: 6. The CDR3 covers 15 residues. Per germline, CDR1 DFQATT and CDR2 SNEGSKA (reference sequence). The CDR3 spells CSASRTSGPYNEQFF. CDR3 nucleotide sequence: TGCAGTGCGAGCCGGACTAGCGGGCCCTACAATGAGCAGTTCTTC.

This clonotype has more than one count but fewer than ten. The CDR3 here is CASSIQGSTGELFF. The CDR3 nucleotides are TGTGCCAGCAGCATACAGGGGTCCACCGGGGAGCTGTTTTTT. The chain has TRBV5-5 and TRBJ2-2, with 7 bases identical to TRBD1. Germline CDR1 is SGHKS and CDR2 is YYEKEE (reference sequence). The CDR3 contains 14 residues. The J segment lost 4 bases and the V segment lost 4 bases, leaving 4 bases of the junction unmatched.

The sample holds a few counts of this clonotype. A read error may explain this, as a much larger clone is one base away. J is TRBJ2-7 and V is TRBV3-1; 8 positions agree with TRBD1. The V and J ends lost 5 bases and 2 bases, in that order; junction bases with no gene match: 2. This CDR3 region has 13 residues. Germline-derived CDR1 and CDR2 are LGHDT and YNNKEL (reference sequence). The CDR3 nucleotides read TGTGCCAGCAGCAAACAGGGGGCCTACGAGCAGTACTTC. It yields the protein CASSKQGAYEQYF.

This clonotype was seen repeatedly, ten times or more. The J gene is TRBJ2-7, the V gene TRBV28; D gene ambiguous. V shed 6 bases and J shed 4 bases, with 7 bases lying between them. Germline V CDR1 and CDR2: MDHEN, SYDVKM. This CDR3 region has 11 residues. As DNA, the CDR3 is TGTGCCAGCAGAGGCGGATACGAGCAGTACTTC. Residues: CASRGGYEQYF.

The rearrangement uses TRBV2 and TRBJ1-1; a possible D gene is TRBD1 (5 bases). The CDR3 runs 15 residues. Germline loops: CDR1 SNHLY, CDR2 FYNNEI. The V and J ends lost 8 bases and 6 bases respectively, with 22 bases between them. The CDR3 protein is CASPGRPTVGSEAFF. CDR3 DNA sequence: TGTGCCAGCCCGGGACGGCCGACGGTTGGATCTGAAGCTTTCTTT.

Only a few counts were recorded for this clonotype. CDR3 DNA sequence: TGCGCCAGCGGGGGAAGTAGTGCTCCCGGGGAGCTGTTTTTT. It specifies CASGGSSAPGELFF. The V and J genes are TRBV5-1 and TRBJ2-2; D may correspond to TRBD1 or TRBD2 (5 bases each). V was pared by 7 bases and J by 6 bases, with 16 bases between. This CDR3 has 14 amino acids. Per the germline V gene, CDR1 is SGHRS and CDR2 is YFSETQ.

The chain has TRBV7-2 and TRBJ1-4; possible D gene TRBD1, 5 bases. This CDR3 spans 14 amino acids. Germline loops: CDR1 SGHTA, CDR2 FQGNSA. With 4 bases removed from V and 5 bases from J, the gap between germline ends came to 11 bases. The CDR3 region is CASSSRGQNEKLFF. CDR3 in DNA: TGTGCCAGCAGCTCGAGGGGCCAAAATGAAAAACTGTTTTTT.

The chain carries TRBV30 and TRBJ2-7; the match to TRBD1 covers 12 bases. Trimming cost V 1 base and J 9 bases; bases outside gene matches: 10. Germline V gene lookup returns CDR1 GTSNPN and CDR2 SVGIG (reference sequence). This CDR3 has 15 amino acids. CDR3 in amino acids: CAWSGGGTGGMGQYF. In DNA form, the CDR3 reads TGTGCCTGGAGTGGAGGTGGGACAGGGGGCATGGGGCAGTACTTC.

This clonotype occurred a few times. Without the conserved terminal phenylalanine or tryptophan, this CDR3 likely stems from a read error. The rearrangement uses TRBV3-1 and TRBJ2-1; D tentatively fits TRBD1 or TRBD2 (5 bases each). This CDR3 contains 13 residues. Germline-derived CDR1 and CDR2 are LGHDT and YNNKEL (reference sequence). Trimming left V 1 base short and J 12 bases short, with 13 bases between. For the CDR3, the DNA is TGTGCCAGCAGCCAAGGAGCAGGGAGCGGGCAGTTCCTC. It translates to CASSQGAGSGQFL.

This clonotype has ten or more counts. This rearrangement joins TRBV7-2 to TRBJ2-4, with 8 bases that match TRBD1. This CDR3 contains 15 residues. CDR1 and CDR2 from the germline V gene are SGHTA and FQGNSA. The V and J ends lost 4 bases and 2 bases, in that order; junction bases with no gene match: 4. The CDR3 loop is CASSSRQGSKNIQYF. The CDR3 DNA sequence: TGTGCCAGCAGCTCCCGACAGGGGTCCAAAAACATTCAGTACTTC.

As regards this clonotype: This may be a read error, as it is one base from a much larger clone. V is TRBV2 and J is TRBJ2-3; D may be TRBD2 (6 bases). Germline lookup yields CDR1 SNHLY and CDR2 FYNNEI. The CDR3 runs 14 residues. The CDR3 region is CASRLAFSTDAQYF. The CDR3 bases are TGTGCCAGCAGACTAGCTTTTAGCACAGATGCGCAGTATTTT.

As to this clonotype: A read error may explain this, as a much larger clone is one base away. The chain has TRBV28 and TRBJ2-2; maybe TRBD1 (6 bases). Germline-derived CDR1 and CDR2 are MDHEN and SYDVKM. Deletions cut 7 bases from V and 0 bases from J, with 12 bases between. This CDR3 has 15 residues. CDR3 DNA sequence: TGTGCCAGCAATTCCGGGACAACGAACACCGGGGAGCTGTTTTTT. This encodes CASNSGTTNTGELFF.